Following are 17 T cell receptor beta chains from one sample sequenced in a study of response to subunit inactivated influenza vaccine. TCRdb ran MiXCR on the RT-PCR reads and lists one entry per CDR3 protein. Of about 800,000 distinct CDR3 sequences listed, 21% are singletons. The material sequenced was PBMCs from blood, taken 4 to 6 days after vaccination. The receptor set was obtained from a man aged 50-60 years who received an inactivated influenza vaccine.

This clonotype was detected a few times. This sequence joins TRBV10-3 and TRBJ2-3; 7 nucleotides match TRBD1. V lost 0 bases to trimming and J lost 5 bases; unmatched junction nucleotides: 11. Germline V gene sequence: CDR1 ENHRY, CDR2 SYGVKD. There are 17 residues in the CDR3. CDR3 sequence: CAISESNRGPGGDTQYF. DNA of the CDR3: TGTGCCATCAGTGAGTCGAACAGGGGTCCTGGGGGAGATACGCAGTATTTT.

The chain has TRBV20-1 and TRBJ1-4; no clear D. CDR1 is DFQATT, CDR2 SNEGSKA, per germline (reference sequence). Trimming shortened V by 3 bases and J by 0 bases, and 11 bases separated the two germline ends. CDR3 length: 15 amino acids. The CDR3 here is CSARGIGATNEKLFF. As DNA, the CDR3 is TGCAGTGCTAGGGGGATTGGGGCAACTAATGAAAAACTGTTTTTT.

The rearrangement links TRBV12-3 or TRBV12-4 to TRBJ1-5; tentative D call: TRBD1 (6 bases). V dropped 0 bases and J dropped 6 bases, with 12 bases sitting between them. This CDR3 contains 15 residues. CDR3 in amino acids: CASSLAPQGFQPQHF. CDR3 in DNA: TGTGCCAGCAGTTTAGCACCACAGGGTTTTCAGCCCCAGCATTTT.

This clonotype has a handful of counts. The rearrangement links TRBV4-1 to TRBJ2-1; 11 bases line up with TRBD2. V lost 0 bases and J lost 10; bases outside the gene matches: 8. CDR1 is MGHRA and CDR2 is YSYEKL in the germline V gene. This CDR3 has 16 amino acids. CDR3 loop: CASSQDRTSGSREQFF. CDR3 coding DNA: TGCGCCAGCAGCCAAGACCGGACTAGCGGGTCTAGAGAGCAGTTCTTC.

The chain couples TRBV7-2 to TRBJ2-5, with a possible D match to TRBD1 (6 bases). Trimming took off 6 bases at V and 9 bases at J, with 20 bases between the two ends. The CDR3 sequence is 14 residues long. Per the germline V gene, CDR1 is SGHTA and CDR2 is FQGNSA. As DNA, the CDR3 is TGTGCCAGCAGTCCGGGACATAGGAGAATGGCCCAGTACTTC. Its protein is CASSPGHRRMAQYF.

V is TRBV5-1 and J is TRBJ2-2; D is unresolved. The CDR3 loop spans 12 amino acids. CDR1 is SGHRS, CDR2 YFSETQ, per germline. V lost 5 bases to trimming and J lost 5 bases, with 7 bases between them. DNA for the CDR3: TGCGCCAGCAGGCAAGGGACCGGGGAGCTGTTTTTT. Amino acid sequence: CASRQGTGELFF. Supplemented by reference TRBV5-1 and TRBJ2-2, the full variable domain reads KAGVTQTPRYLIKTRGQQVTLSCSPISGHRSVSWYQQTPGQGLQFLFEYFSETQRNKGNFPGRFSGRQFSNSRSEMNVSTLELGDSALYLCASRQGTGELFFGEGSRLTVL.

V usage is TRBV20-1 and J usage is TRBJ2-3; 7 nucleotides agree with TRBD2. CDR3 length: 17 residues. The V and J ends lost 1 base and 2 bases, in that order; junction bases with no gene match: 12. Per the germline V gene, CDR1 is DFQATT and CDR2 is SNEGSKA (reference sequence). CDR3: CSARVLAANFNTDTQYF. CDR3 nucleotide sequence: TGCAGTGCTAGAGTTCTAGCGGCTAACTTCAACACAGATACGCAGTATTTT.

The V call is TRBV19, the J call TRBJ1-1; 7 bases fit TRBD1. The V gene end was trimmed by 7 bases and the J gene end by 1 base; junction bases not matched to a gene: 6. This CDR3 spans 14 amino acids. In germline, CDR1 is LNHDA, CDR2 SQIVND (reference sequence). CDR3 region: CASTTGQPNTEAFF. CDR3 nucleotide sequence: TGTGCCAGTACGACGGGACAGCCGAACACTGAAGCTTTCTTT. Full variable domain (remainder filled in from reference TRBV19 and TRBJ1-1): DGGITQSPKYLFRKEGQNVTLSCEQNLNHDAMYWYRQDPGQGLRLIYYSQIVNDFQKGDIAEGYSVSREKKESFPLTVTSAQKNPTAFYLCASTTGQPNTEAFFGQGTRLTVV.

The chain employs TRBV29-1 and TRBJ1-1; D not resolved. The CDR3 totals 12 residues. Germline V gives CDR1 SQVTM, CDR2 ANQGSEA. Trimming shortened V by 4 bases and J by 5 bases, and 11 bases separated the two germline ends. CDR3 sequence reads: CSVGSGRTEAFF. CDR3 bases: TGCAGCGTTGGCTCCGGGCGTACTGAAGCTTTCTTT. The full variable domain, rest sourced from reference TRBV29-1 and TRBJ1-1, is SAVISQKPSRDICQRGTSLTIQCQVDSQVTMMFWYRQQPGQSLTLIATANQGSEATYESGFVIDKFPISRPNLTFSTLTVSNMSPEDSSIYLCSVGSGRTEAFFGQGTRLTVV.

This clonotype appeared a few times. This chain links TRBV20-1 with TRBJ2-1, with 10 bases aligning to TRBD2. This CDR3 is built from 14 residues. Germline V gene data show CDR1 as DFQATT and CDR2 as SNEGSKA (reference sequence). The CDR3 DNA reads TGCAGGGGACTAGCGAGAAGCTCCTACAATGAGCAGTTCTTC. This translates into CRGLARSSYNEQFF.

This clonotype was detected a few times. The CDR3, as DNA: TGTGCCAGCAGCCTTCTCGGACGGATGAACTATGGCTACACCTTC. Its translation: CASSLLGRMNYGYTF. The rearrangement links TRBV27 to TRBJ1-2; D gene ambiguous. CDR1 MNHEY and CDR2 SMNVEV come from the germline V gene (reference sequence). This CDR3 has 15 residues. Trimming cost V 6 bases and J 2 bases, with 16 bases left between them.

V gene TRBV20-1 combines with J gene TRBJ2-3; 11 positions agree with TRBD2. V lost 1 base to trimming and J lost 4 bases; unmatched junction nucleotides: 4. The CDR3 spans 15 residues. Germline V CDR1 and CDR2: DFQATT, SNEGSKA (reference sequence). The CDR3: CSARATSGRADTQYF. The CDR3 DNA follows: TGCAGTGCTAGAGCAACTAGCGGGAGAGCAGATACGCAGTATTTT.

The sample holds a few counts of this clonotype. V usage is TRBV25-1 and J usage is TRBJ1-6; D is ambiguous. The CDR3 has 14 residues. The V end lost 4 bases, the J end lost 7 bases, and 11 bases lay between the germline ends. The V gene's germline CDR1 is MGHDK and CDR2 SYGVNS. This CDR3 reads CASSGGFGNSPLHF. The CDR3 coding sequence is TGTGCCAGCAGTGGGGGTTTCGGGAATTCACCCCTCCACTTT. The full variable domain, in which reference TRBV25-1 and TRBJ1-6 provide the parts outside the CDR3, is EADIYQTPRYLVIGTGKKITLECSQTMGHDKMYWYQQDPGMELHLIHYSYGVNSTEKGDLSSESTVSRIRTEHFPLTLESARPSHTSQYLCASSGGFGNSPLHFGNGTRLTVT.

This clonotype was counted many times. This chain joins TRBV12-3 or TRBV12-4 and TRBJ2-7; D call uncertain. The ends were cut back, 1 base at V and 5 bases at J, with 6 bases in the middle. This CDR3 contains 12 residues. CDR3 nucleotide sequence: TGTGCCAGCAGTTTAGGTCAGAACGAGCAGTACTTC. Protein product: CASSLGQNEQYF.

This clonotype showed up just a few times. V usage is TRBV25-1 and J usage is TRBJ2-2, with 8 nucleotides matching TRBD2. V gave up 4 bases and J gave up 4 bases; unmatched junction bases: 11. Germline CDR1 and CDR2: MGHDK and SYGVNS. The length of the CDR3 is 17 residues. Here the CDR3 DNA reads TGTGCCAGCAGTGGCTCCATGGTAGCGGGACCCACCGGGGAGCTGTTTTTT. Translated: CASSGSMVAGPTGELFF.

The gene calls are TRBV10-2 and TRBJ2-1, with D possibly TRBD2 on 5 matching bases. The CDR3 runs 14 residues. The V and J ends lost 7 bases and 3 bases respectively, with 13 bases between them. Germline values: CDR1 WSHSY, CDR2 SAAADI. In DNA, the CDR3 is TGCGCCAGCAAGCGTCTAGAGGGCTACAATGAGCAGTTCTTC. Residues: CASKRLEGYNEQFF.

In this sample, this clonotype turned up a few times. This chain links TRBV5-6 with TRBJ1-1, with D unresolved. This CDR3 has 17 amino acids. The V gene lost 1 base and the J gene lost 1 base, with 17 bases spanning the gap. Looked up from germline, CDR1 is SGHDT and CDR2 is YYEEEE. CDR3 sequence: CASSLPVLAARNTEAFF. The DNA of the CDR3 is TGTGCCAGCAGCTTGCCTGTATTAGCAGCGAGGAACACTGAAGCTTTCTTT.